Given below is one T cell receptor beta chain in context. TCRdb's copy holds only in-frame clones and misses some; the assay was immunoSEQ multiplex PCR. Of 25,000 to 35,000 clones in the sample, 80% to 90% are singletons; the top ten hold 6% to 8%. The entry originates in a study of T cell changes during pregnancy in multiple sclerosis. The receptor's source is a female donor with multiple sclerosis, enrolled in a pregnancy study. The starting material was CD8+ T cells from peripheral blood mononuclear cells, obtained in the second trimester of pregnancy.

The CDR3 sequence is CASTAGNQPQHF. The DNA of the CDR3 is TGTGCCAGCACGGCGGGCAATCAGCCCCAGCATTTT. The V gene is TRBV28, the J gene TRBJ1-5; no definite D call. CDR1 is MDHEN and CDR2 is SYDVKM in the germline V gene. The CDR3 runs 12 residues. Trimming pared 7 bases from V and 2 bases from J, leaving 6 bases between. Variable domain in full (rest from reference TRBV28 and TRBJ1-5): DVKVTQSSRYLVKRTGEKVFLECVQDMDHENMFWYRQDPGLGLRLIYFSYDVKMKEKGDIPEGYSVSREKKERFSLILESASTNQTSMYLCASTAGNQPQHFGDGTRLSIL.